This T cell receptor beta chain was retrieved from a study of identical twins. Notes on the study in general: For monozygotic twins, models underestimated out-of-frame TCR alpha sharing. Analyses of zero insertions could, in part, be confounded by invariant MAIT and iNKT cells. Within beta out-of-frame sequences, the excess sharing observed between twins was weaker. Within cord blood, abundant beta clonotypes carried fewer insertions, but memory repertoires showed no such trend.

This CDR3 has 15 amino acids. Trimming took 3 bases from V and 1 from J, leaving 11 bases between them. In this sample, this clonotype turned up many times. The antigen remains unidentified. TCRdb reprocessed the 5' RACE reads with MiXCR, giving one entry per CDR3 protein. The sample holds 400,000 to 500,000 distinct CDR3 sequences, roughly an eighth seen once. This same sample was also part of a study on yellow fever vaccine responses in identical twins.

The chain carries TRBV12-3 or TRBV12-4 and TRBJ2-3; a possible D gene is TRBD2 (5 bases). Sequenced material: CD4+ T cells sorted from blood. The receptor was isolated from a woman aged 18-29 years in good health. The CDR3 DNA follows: TGTGCCAGCAGTTTGACCGGGGTCGGCACAGATACGCAGTATTTT. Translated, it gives CASSLTGVGTDTQYF.